This entry lists 16 T cell receptor beta chains sequenced from one sample in a study of blood T cell repertoires in COVID-19. The data were produced by immunoSEQ multiplex PCR, yet TCRdb's version contains in-frame clones alone and is incomplete. Seen here are about 200,000 clones, about 86% observed once, and the top ten hold about 9.4%. Sequencing input: peripheral blood. The receptors come from a woman aged 50 to 60 with COVID-19, enrolled during active disease.

The V call is TRBV10-1, the J call TRBJ2-1; TRBD1 might be the D (5 bases). CDR3 length: 13 residues. The germline V and J ends were trimmed by 2 bases and 6 bases, with 8 bases remaining between them. CDR1 and CDR2 (germline): WNHNN, SYGVQD (reference sequence). The CDR3 loop reads CASSEMGRNEQFF. In nucleotides, the CDR3 is TGCGCCAGCAGTGAGATGGGGCGCAATGAGCAGTTCTTC.

This sequence joins TRBV2 and TRBJ2-7, with D uncertain. V shed 5 bases and J shed 0 bases, with 17 bases lying between them. CDR1 is SNHLY and CDR2 is FYNNEI in the germline V gene. CDR3 length equals 16 residues. Here the CDR3 DNA reads TGTGCCAGCAGTCGCCGGGTCCTATTTTTCTCCTACGAGCAGTACGTC. The encoded protein is CASSRRVLFFSYEQYV.

The rearrangement uses TRBV12-5 and TRBJ1-2, with D unclear. The CDR3 is made up of 13 amino acids. Trimming cost V 1 base and J 5 bases, with 8 bases left between them. CDR1 and CDR2 from the germline V gene are LGHNT and FRNRAP. The CDR3 region has the DNA TGTGCTAGTGGTTTGGCGTCTCTATATGGCTACACCTTC. It is translated as CASGLASLYGYTF.

This chain uses TRBV12-3 or TRBV12-4 with TRBJ2-7; D might be TRBD1 (6 bases). Trimming removed 5 bases from V and 0 bases from J, with 8 bases in between. This CDR3 spans 13 amino acids. In DNA, the CDR3 is TGTGCCAGCAGTCCAGGGGTCTCCTACGAGCAGTACTTC. Protein product: CASSPGVSYEQYF.

The chain has TRBV11-3 and TRBJ1-2, with D possibly matching TRBD1 (6 bases). V gave up 0 bases and J gave up 7 bases, with 9 bases separating them. Germline V gene sequence: CDR1 SGHNT, CDR2 YENEEA. The CDR3 covers 13 residues. The CDR3 DNA follows: TGTGCCAGCAGCTTAGATCAGGGGTTTGGCTACACCTTC. Protein product: CASSLDQGFGYTF. Supplemented by reference TRBV11-3 and TRBJ1-2, the full variable domain reads EAGVVQSPRYKIIEKKQPVAFWCNPISGHNTLYWYLQNLGQGPELLIRYENEEAVDDSQLPKDRFSAERLKGVDSTLKIQPAELGDSAVYLCASSLDQGFGYTFGSGTRLTVV.

This chain uses TRBV6-5 with TRBJ2-2; 8 bases are shared with TRBD2. This CDR3 has 14 amino acids. Germline V gives CDR1 MNHEY, CDR2 SVGAGI. V trimming: 5 bases; J trimming: 5 bases; junction bases outside the gene matches: 4. DNA for the CDR3: TGTGCCAGCAGTAGACTAGCGCGGACCGGGGAGCTGTTTTTT. It encodes CASSRLARTGELFF.

The chain combines TRBV7-2 with TRBJ1-1; D remains ambiguous. Deletions cut 1 base from V and 2 bases from J, with 5 bases between. This CDR3 has 13 amino acids. CDR1 is SGHTA and CDR2 is FQGNSA in the germline V gene. The CDR3 coding sequence is TGTGCCAGCAGCTTAGGGAGAAACACTGAAGCTTTCTTT. Translating gives CASSLGRNTEAFF.

The chain uses TRBV27 and TRBJ1-6; no definite D call. V dropped 1 base and J dropped 0 bases, with 7 bases sitting between them. Germline V lookup: CDR1 MNHEY, CDR2 SMNVEV (reference sequence). There are 16 residues in the CDR3. The CDR3 sequence: CASSLLGSSYNSPLHF. The CDR3 DNA follows: TGTGCCAGCAGTTTATTGGGGAGCTCCTATAATTCACCCCTCCACTTT.

The chain couples TRBV2 to TRBJ1-2, with a weak D call TRBD1 (5 bases). Germline CDR1 SNHLY, CDR2 FYNNEI. With 5 bases removed from V and 4 bases from J, the gap between germline ends came to 11 bases. The length of the CDR3 is 13 residues. CDR3 sequence reads: CASSLDSVYGYTF. The CDR3 DNA is TGTGCCAGCAGTCTCGACAGTGTCTATGGCTACACCTTC.

The rearrangement uses TRBV27 and TRBJ1-6; D unclear. Trimming stripped 0 bases from V and 7 bases from J, with 7 bases between. This CDR3 is 14 amino acids long. CDR1 and CDR2 (germline): MNHEY, SMNVEV (reference sequence). CDR3 amino acids: CASSLSVANSPLHF. The CDR3 DNA sequence: TGTGCCAGCAGTTTATCTGTGGCCAATTCACCCCTCCACTTT.

This sequence joins TRBV5-1 and TRBJ2-2; 7 nucleotides agree with TRBD2. This CDR3 has 16 residues. V shed 1 base and J 2 bases; nucleotides not matched to a gene: 5. CDR1 and CDR2 from the germline V gene are SGHRS and YFSETQ. CDR3 DNA sequence: TGCGCCAGCAGCTTGCCGCGGGGGAGCAACACCGGGGAGCTGTTTTTT. This gives the protein CASSLPRGSNTGELFF.

The J gene is TRBJ1-2, the V gene TRBV2, with 8 bases identical to TRBD1. This CDR3 is built from 15 residues. J lost 7 bases, V lost 8 bases, and 15 bases had no gene match. CDR1 and CDR2 (germline): SNHLY, FYNNEI. CDR3 DNA sequence: TGTGCCAGCCTCCCAGGTGGCAGGGGGCAATCTGGCTACACCTTC. Its protein product is CASLPGGRGQSGYTF.

The gene calls are TRBV29-1 and TRBJ1-3; tentative D call: TRBD1 (5 bases). This CDR3 is built from 14 residues. V lost 0 bases and J 3 bases, leaving 9 bases between the germline ends. Per germline, CDR1 SQVTM and CDR2 ANQGSEA. CDR3 DNA sequence: TGCAGCGTTGAAGATCCCAGGGTTGGAAACACCATATATTTT. Translation gives CSVEDPRVGNTIYF.

This clone appeared once. The CDR3 nucleotides are TGTGCCAGCAGTTTATGGGGGGCCTCCACCTACGAGCAGTACTTC. Translation gives CASSLWGASTYEQYF. This rearrangement joins TRBV28 to TRBJ2-7; possibly TRBD1 for D (6 bases). The V end was cut by 0 bases, the J end by 2 bases, with 11 bases between. This CDR3 spans 15 amino acids. Germline-derived CDR1 and CDR2 are MDHEN and SYDVKM. Full variable domain (rest looked up from reference TRBV28 and TRBJ2-7): DVKVTQSSRYLVKRTGEKVFLECVQDMDHENMFWYRQDPGLGLRLIYFSYDVKMKEKGDIPEGYSVSREKKERFSLILESASTNQTSMYLCASSLWGASTYEQYFGPGTRLTVT.

The CDR3 DNA sequence: TGTGCCAGCAGTTTAAGGGAGAAAGATACGCAGTATTTT. Translating it yields CASSLREKDTQYF. The genes are TRBV12-3 or TRBV12-4 and TRBJ2-3; maybe TRBD2 (5 bases). With 2 bases removed from V and 5 bases from J, the gap between germline ends came to 8 bases. The CDR3 runs 13 residues.

The table lists this clone with a few counts. The chain employs TRBV25-1 and TRBJ2-4; D remains unclear. CDR3 size: 13 residues. Trimming cost V 5 bases and J 5 bases, with 10 bases left between them. The germline CDR1 and CDR2 sequences are MGHDK and SYGVNS. CDR3 sequence: CASSSWAENIQYF. CDR3 coding DNA: TGTGCCAGCAGTTCCTGGGCCGAAAACATTCAGTACTTC.